Listed below are T cell receptor beta chains from one sample, sequenced in a study of T cell responses to AZD1222 COVID-19 vaccine. TCRdb's table, derived via immunoSEQ multiplex PCR, lists solely in-frame clones and lacks some. The sample lists roughly 67,000 clones, roughly 90% occurring once. The sample here was peripheral blood, taken on day 0 of AZD1222 vaccination. Receptor source: an adult in good health. CDR3s include the opening cysteine and the closing phenylalanine or tryptophan. Each record gives: clone size, V gene, D gene, CDR3 length, J gene, CDR3 protein, CDR3 DNA. D genes are given only for firm matches. Clone size appears in some rows only: once, few, many, or a class for an expanded clone.

-,TRBV9,-,16,TRBJ2-1,CASSVRVSSSYNEQFF,TGTGCCAGCAGCGTAAGGGTATCTAGCTCCTACAATGAGCAGTTCTTC
-,TRBV6-5,-,15,TRBJ1-2,CASSPTGHALYGYTF,TGTGCCAGCAGTCCGACAGGTCACGCCCTCTATGGCTACACCTTC
-,TRBV6-5,-,15,TRBJ2-7,CASQVPLGGTSEQYF,TGTGCCAGTCAAGTACCCCTTGGTGGGACGAGCGAGCAGTACTTC
-,TRBV7-9,TRBD1,16,TRBJ1-2,CASSSPRGQGGYGYTF,TGTGCCAGCAGCTCACCAAGGGGACAGGGAGGCTATGGCTACACCTTC
-,TRBV4-2,TRBD1,16,TRBJ2-2,CASSRPGQGAVGELFF,TGTGCCAGCAGCCGCCCGGGACAGGGGGCCGTCGGGGAGCTGTTTTTT
-,TRBV18,-,11,TRBJ2-5,CASSPRETQYF,TGTGCCAGCTCTCCCAGAGAGACCCAGTACTTC
-,TRBV4-3,-,15,TRBJ2-2,CASSEERTNTGELFF,TGCGCCAGCAGCGAAGAGCGGACGAACACCGGGGAGCTGTTTTTT
-,TRBV7-2,TRBD2,16,TRBJ2-7,CASSSSWTSHSYEQYF,TGTGCCAGCAGCTCTTCTTGGACTAGCCACTCCTACGAGCAGTACTTC
once,TRBV6-6,TRBD2,16,TRBJ2-7,CASRNLAGVSSYEQYF,TGTGCCAGCAGGAACCTAGCGGGTGTGAGCTCCTACGAGCAGTACTTC
-,TRBV7-9,TRBD2,15,TRBJ2-1,CASSLTKTAGGEQFF,TGTGCCAGCAGCTTAACTAAAACAGCGGGAGGTGAGCAGTTCTTC
once,TRBV12-3/TRBV12-4,-,13,TRBJ2-1,CASGTQGASEQFF,TGTGCCAGCGGGACACAGGGAGCAAGTGAGCAGTTCTTC
-,TRBV5-1,-,14,TRBJ1-1,CASSLGQGTFEAFF,TGCGCCAGCAGCTTGGGGCAGGGAACCTTTGAAGCTTTCTTT
-,TRBV7-9,-,13,TRBJ2-1,CASRPDLGDEQFF,TGTGCCAGCAGGCCTGACCTAGGGGATGAGCAGTTCTTC
-,TRBV28,TRBD1,14,TRBJ1-6,CASIRTGLNSPLHF,TGTGCCAGCATTAGGACAGGGCTTAATTCACCCCTCCACTTT
-,TRBV6-5,TRBD2,14,TRBJ2-1,CASSSGRDYNEQFF,TGTGCCAGCAGCAGCGGGAGAGACTACAATGAGCAGTTCTTC
-,TRBV6-4,TRBD2,13,TRBJ2-1,CASSSSGRDEQFF,TGTGCCAGCAGCTCTAGCGGGAGGGATGAGCAGTTCTTC
-,TRBV7-2,TRBD1,14,TRBJ1-2,CASSTRQGVDGYTF,TGTGCCAGCAGCACCAGACAGGGGGTGGATGGCTACACCTTC
-,TRBV6-2/TRBV6-3,TRBD1,17,TRBJ2-1,CASSWRQGVSSYNEQFF,TGTGCCAGCAGTTGGCGACAGGGCGTTAGCTCCTACAATGAGCAGTTCTTC
-,TRBV18,-,13,TRBJ2-7,CASSAGIHYEQYF,TGTGCCAGCTCAGCGGGAATACACTACGAGCAGTACTTC
-,TRBV4-1,-,15,TRBJ2-5,CASSQDGSMGETQYF,TGCGCCAGCAGCCAAGACGGGAGTATGGGAGAGACCCAGTACTTC
-,TRBV6-5,TRBD2,15,TRBJ2-1,CASSPELAGAGEQFF,TGTGCCAGCAGCCCCGAACTAGCGGGAGCTGGTGAGCAGTTCTTC
-,TRBV11-2,TRBD1,15,TRBJ2-7,CASSSGQGRSYEQYF,TGTGCCAGCAGCTCGGGACAGGGCAGGTCCTACGAGCAGTACTTC
-,TRBV20-1,-,11,TRBJ2-1,CSALEGPEQFF,TGCAGTGCGCTCGAGGGTCCTGAGCAGTTCTTC
-,TRBV13,TRBD2,15,TRBJ2-3,CASSLRVESGDTQYF,TGTGCCAGCAGCTTAAGGGTTGAAAGCGGGGACACGCAGTATTTT
-,TRBV7-9,-,15,TRBJ1-1,CASSLDNYMNTEAFF,TGTGCCAGCAGCTTGGACAACTATATGAACACTGAAGCTTTCTTT
-,TRBV10-1,-,12,TRBJ2-7,CASSEGSYEQYF,TGCGCCAGCAGTGAGGGGTCCTACGAGCAGTACTTC
-,TRBV4-2,-,15,TRBJ1-2,CASSQDSRAGYGYTF,TGTGCCAGCAGCCAAGATAGCAGGGCCGGCTATGGCTACACCTTC
-,TRBV10-3,-,15,TRBJ2-1,CAFSAGAPSYNEQFF,TGTGCCTTCTCCGCAGGGGCGCCATCCTACAATGAGCAGTTCTTC
-,TRBV7-8,-,16,TRBJ1-3,CASSLALGRSGNTIYF,TGTGCCAGCAGCTTAGCGTTAGGGCGGTCTGGAAACACCATATATTTT
-,TRBV5-1,TRBD1,14,TRBJ2-5,CASSHEDRGRTQYF,TGCGCCAGCAGCCACGAGGACAGGGGACGGACCCAGTACTTC
-,TRBV5-6,TRBD2,15,TRBJ2-1,CASRPLAGGADEQFF,TGTGCCAGCAGGCCTCTAGCGGGAGGTGCGGATGAGCAGTTCTTC
-,TRBV3-1/TRBV3-2,-,15,TRBJ1-5,CASSQDRDSNQPQHF,TGTGCCAGCAGCCAAGACAGGGATAGCAATCAGCCCCAGCATTTT
-,TRBV6-1,-,15,TRBJ2-3,CASSEVAGDTDTQYF,TGTGCCAGCAGTGAAGTGGCAGGGGACACAGATACGCAGTATTTT
-,TRBV18,-,14,TRBJ1-1,CASSPNTGNTEAFF,TGTGCCAGCTCACCAAATACAGGGAACACTGAAGCTTTCTTT
once,TRBV19,TRBD1,17,TRBJ1-5,CASSPMTGGRRNQPQHF,TGTGCCAGTAGTCCAATGACAGGGGGCCGGCGCAATCAGCCCCAGCATTTT
-,TRBV18,-,12,TRBJ2-7,CASSPQGGEQYF,TGTGCCAGCTCACCCCAGGGTGGCGAGCAGTACTTC
-,TRBV25-1,-,15,TRBJ1-3,CASSGRAASGNTIYF,TGTGCCAGCAGTGGGCGGGCAGCCTCTGGAAACACCATATATTTT
-,TRBV9,-,13,TRBJ2-5,CASSVGLVETQYF,TGTGCCAGCAGCGTAGGGCTAGTTGAGACCCAGTACTTC
-,TRBV11-3,-,13,TRBJ1-6,CASSLDPGSPLHF,TGTGCCAGCAGCTTAGATCCCGGTTCACCCCTCCACTTT
-,TRBV28,-,15,TRBJ1-1,CASSSTPDGNTEAFF,TGTGCCAGCAGTTCGACGCCGGACGGGAACACTGAAGCTTTCTTT
-,TRBV29-1,-,12,TRBJ1-3,CSVETSGNTIYF,TGCAGCGTTGAAACCTCTGGAAACACCATATATTTT
-,TRBV27,TRBD2,17,TRBJ2-6,CASSPRGNLGGANVLTF,TGTGCCAGCAGTCCGCGGGGGAACCTGGGAGGGGCCAACGTCCTGACTTTC
-,TRBV5-1,TRBD2,13,TRBJ2-1,CASSPRAGGEQFF,TGCGCCAGCAGCCCCAGGGCGGGGGGTGAGCAGTTCTTC
once,TRBV4-1,-,15,TRBJ1-5,CASSQAGYSNQPQHF,TGCGCCAGCAGCCAAGCTGGGTATAGCAATCAGCCCCAGCATTTT
-,TRBV27,TRBD1,14,TRBJ1-2,CASSSTGGADGYTF,TGTGCCAGCAGTTCGACAGGGGGCGCAGATGGCTACACCTTC
-,TRBV11-2,-,11,TRBJ2-7,CASSLAYEQYF,TGTGCCAGCAGCTTAGCCTACGAGCAGTACTTC
-,TRBV7-9,TRBD1,15,TRBJ1-3,CASSLLQGAGNTIYF,TGTGCCAGCAGCTTACTACAGGGGGCTGGAAACACCATATATTTT
few,TRBV2,TRBD2,15,TRBJ2-5,CASSGVSGGQETQYF,TGTGCCAGCAGTGGGGTTAGCGGGGGGCAAGAGACCCAGTACTTC
-,TRBV29-1,-,13,TRBJ2-3,CSAGGGRLDTQYF,TGCAGCGCAGGGGGGGGGCGGTTGGATACGCAGTATTTT
-,TRBV6-6,-,12,TRBJ1-2,CASSLDDYGYTF,TGTGCCAGCAGTTTGGATGACTATGGCTACACCTTC
-,TRBV5-1,-,15,TRBJ1-1,CASSLVPGLNTEAFF,TGCGCCAGCAGCTTGGTTCCGGGACTGAACACTGAAGCTTTCTTT
-,TRBV28,-,17,TRBJ1-2,CASSRRTGPRANYGYTF,TGTGCCAGCAGCCGACGTACAGGTCCCCGAGCTAACTATGGCTACACCTTC
-,TRBV7-2,-,14,TRBJ1-6,CASSPEGGNSPLHF,TGTGCCAGCAGCCCCGAGGGGGGGAATTCACCCCTCCACTTT
-,TRBV19,TRBD1,14,TRBJ1-4,CASSIGQGAEKLFF,TGTGCCAGTAGTATCGGACAGGGCGCTGAAAAACTGTTTTTT
-,TRBV12-5,-,15,TRBJ2-1,CASAQRAVLSNEQFF,TGTGCTAGTGCCCAGAGAGCCGTCTTGTCGAATGAGCAGTTCTTC